The 3 T cell receptor beta chains given below trace back to one sample, sequenced in a study of response to subunit inactivated influenza vaccine. TCRdb reanalysed the RT-PCR reads using MiXCR and keeps one entry per CDR3 protein. This repertoire shows about 800,000 distinct CDR3 sequences, about 20% found once; its top ten account for roughly 10%. Material: PBMCs from blood, obtained roughly 5 days after vaccination. These receptors came from a man between 45 and 60 years old who received an inactivated influenza vaccine.

This clonotype was seen a handful of times. The chain is built from TRBV9 and TRBJ1-1, with 9 bases fitting TRBD1. Trimming took 3 bases from V and 3 from J; bases not matched to a gene: 6. CDR1 SGDLS and CDR2 YYNGEE come from the germline V gene. The CDR3 totals 15 residues. CDR3 loop: CASSEGTGWDTEAFF. CDR3 DNA: TGTGCCAGCAGCGAGGGGACAGGGTGGGACACTGAAGCTTTCTTT. Using reference TRBV9 and TRBJ1-1 for the parts outside the CDR3, the full variable domain is DSGVTQTPKHLITATGQRVTLRCSPRSGDLSVYWYQQSLDQGLQFLIQYYNGEERAKGNILERFSAQQFPDLHSELNLSSLELGDSALYFCASSEGTGWDTEAFFGQGTRLTVV.

The J gene is TRBJ2-7, the V gene TRBV11-2; unclear D gene. The CDR3 is 14 residues long. The germline V gene has CDR1 SGHAT and CDR2 FQNNGV. The V end was cut by 3 bases, the J end by 0 bases, with 9 bases between. The chain's CDR3 is CASSFVEVSYEQYF. The CDR3 bases are TGTGCCAGCAGCTTCGTTGAGGTCTCCTACGAGCAGTACTTC.

The CDR3 spells CASREFTDTQYF. The CDR3 coding sequence is TGTGCCAGCCGGGAATTCACAGATACGCAGTATTTT. The chain is built from TRBV12-3 or TRBV12-4 and TRBJ2-3; tentatively, D is TRBD2 (5 bases). V was shortened by 8 bases and J by 2 bases, with 8 bases between the two germline ends. The CDR3 has 12 amino acids.